This TCR beta chain was observed in a study of T-cell memory formation after mild COVID-19 (dated by TCRdb to the early 2020s). The study in broad terms: TCR sequence clusters from the two donors were found to be largely donor specific. In two donors, T-cell clones that expanded and contracted after mild COVID-19 were followed by sequencing TCRalpha and TCRbeta repertoires longitudinally. Two young, previously healthy adult volunteers made up the cohort, one male and one female. Broad study findings and their caveats: Only a couple of mild cases were covered by the study, and larger cohorts that include severe cases with pre-infection samples were considered necessary. SARS-CoV-2 specificity was not confirmed for the second-wave clones peaking on day 37. Contracting CD4+ clones were located mainly in the CM and EM memory subsets, whereas CD8+ clones were found to be enriched in EMRA. Some responding clones were detected in pre-infection memory, suggesting pre-existing cross-reactive memory T cells joined the SARS-CoV-2 response. From day 15 to 85, contracting clones showed balanced CD4/CD8 phenotypes, whereas a second wave of clones that expanded from day 15 to 37 leaned towards CD4+.

Data came from an Illumina NovaSeq 6000. TCRalpha and TCRbeta cDNA libraries were constructed by 5'RACE with constant-segment primers, with sample barcodes and unique molecular identifiers being introduced. RNA was extracted from every sample with Trizol reagent. The libraries were amplified in two PCR steps, and the second step added a second sample barcode and Illumina TruSeq adapters. Sequencing of libraries was performed on an Illumina NovaSeq with 2 x 150 bp paired-end reads. The authors processed their data as follows. Demultiplexing of reads and collapsing into UMI-guided consensus sequences were performed with migec v1.2.7. With mixcr v2.1.11, UMI consensuses were aligned to TRA and TRB V and J templates and assembled into clonotypes. A clonotype was counted as expanded or contracted only if both edgeR and NoisET called the change significant, with noise models trained on biological replicates. For edgeR calls, the cutoffs were a false discovery rate-adjusted p below 0.01 and a log2 fold-change threshold of 1. As an exploratory analysis of dynamics, PCA with hierarchical clustering was applied to max-normalized trajectories of the 1000 most abundant clonotypes. Separately sequenced CD4+ and CD8+ repertoires were used to assign the CD4 or CD8 phenotype of responding clones. The raw public reads went through TCRdb reprocessing: fastp at Q25, MiXCR clone calling, in-frame beta chains kept. CDR3 protein duplicates are merged, each entry listing the most common genes and DNA. For this entry, the V and J calls and clone size follow TCRdb and not the study's own pipeline. For this sample there are 390,000 or so distinct CDR3 sequences; 15% to 20% appear just once. The ten biggest clones cover roughly 21% of the sample.

Ficoll-Paque density gradient centrifugation was used to isolate PBMCs. For CDR1 and CDR2, the germline V gene lists SGHRS and YFSETQ. At the junction V is shortened by 0 bases and J by 3 bases, with 10 bases in between. Spanning cysteine to phenylalanine, the CDR3 consists of 15 amino acids. Solely the CDR3 DNA is kept, with 45 bases framed from the first base. This clonotype was found many times. Its antigen remains undetermined. It has no much larger one-base neighbor in the sample; base qualities were not kept. The clonotype was recovered from a young man who had mild COVID-19 (a few samples of this study predate the infection). The sample titles of this study are shuffled in the database, so cell type and time point are left out; the donor was told from shared clones. Sequenced input: PBMCs or a T cell subset sorted from them (not recorded which). The chain links TRBV5-1 with TRBJ2-1; the D gene is perhaps TRBD1, from 7 matching bases. CDR3 region: CASSLGRGLYNEQFF. DNA sequence: TGCGCCAGCAGCTTGGGGAGGGGGCTCTACAATGAGCAGTTCTTC.